Listed below are T cell receptor beta chains from one sample, sequenced in a study of OX40 agonist ivuxolimab in advanced cancers. TCRdb keeps only in-frame clones here, not all; method: immunoSEQ multiplex PCR. The sample has about 70,000 clones; 86% are singletons. The material was CD4+ or CD8+ T cells sorted from blood, obtained in a trial of the OX40 agonist ivuxolimab. The receptors here all came from an adult with an advanced solid tumor such as melanoma, head and neck, liver or kidney cancer. Each CDR3 is given with its conserved first and last residue. D genes are given only for firm matches. A clone size is listed for some rows: how often the clone was seen (once, few, many), or a class if it is expanded.

size	V	D	J	DNA	CDR3
NA	TRBV7-9	NA	TRBJ1-6	TGTGCCAGCAGCATAACCGACAGATTCAATTCACCCCTCCACTTT	CASSITDRFNSPLHF
NA	TRBV5-4	NA	TRBJ1-5	TGTGCCAGCAGCTTGGCCCCATCCATCAATCAGCCCCAGCATTTT	CASSLAPSINQPQHF
NA	TRBV11-3	NA	TRBJ1-1	TGTGCCAGCAGCTTTAGGGAGGGGGCTTTCTTT	CASSFREGAFF
NA	TRBV30	NA	TRBJ2-4	TGTGCCTGGAGTCTCCCCCGGGTAGCCAAAAACATTCAGTACTTC	CAWSLPRVAKNIQYF
once	TRBV6-5	NA	TRBJ1-2	TGTGCCAGCAGTGAAATCCAAGTCGGCGGCTACACCTTC	CASSEIQVGGYTF
NA	TRBV11-2	NA	TRBJ1-4	TGTGCCAGCAGCTTAGGACAGGTGGCAACTAATGAAAAACTGTTTTTT	CASSLGQVATNEKLFF
NA	TRBV5-6	NA	TRBJ1-2	TGTGCCAGCAGCTTAGAGGACGGCTACACCTTC	CASSLEDGYTF
NA	TRBV2	NA	TRBJ1-1	TGTGCCAGCAGTGAAGCGCGCACCACTGAAGCTTTCTTT	CASSEARTTEAFF
NA	TRBV27	NA	TRBJ1-2	TGTGCCAGCAGTTACCGCAGGCCGGGACAAAACTATGGCTACACCTTC	CASSYRRPGQNYGYTF
NA	TRBV11-1	NA	TRBJ1-1	TGTGCCAGCAGCCTCCGGGACTCCATGAACACTGAAGCTTTCTTT	CASSLRDSMNTEAFF
NA	TRBV19	NA	TRBJ1-2	TGTGCCAGTACCTTCGACAGGAACTATGGCTACACCTTC	CASTFDRNYGYTF
once	TRBV7-2	TRBD2	TRBJ2-2	TGTGCCAGCAGTCATAGCGGGGCGAACACCGGGGAGCTGTTTTTT	CASSHSGANTGELFF
NA	TRBV7-6	NA	TRBJ2-7	TGTGCCAGCAGCTTTGGGCGGTCGTCCTACGAGCAGTACTTC	CASSFGRSSYEQYF
once	TRBV6-1	TRBD1	TRBJ2-3	TGTGCCAGCCACAGGGGGCGAACAGATACGCAGTATTTT	CASHRGRTDTQYF
NA	TRBV15	NA	TRBJ2-5	TGTGCCACCAGCAGAGACCGCTGGGGGGAAGAGACCCAGTACTTC	CATSRDRWGEETQYF
few	TRBV7-8	NA	TRBJ2-1	TGTGCCAGCAGCCCCATAGGGGGGGGCAGTAATGAGCAGTTCTTC	CASSPIGGGSNEQFF
NA	TRBV7-2	TRBD1	TRBJ2-7	TGTGCCAGCAGCTTAAGGGGAACCGGGACAGGGTCCTACGAGCAGTACTTC	CASSLRGTGTGSYEQYF
few	TRBV6-5	NA	TRBJ1-2	TGTGCCAGCTCCCCCGGGACCTATGGCTACACCTTC	CASSPGTYGYTF
NA	TRBV19	NA	TRBJ2-2	TGTGCCAGTAGTGTTTTGATCGGGGAGCTGTTTTTT	CASSVLIGELFF
NA	TRBV15	TRBD1	TRBJ1-5	TGTGCCACCAGCGGCCGGGACAGGGGGAATCAGCCCCAGCATTTT	CATSGRDRGNQPQHF
once	TRBV12-5	NA	TRBJ2-2	TGTGCTAGTGCCGCCGCAGGTCGGAACACCGGGGAGCTGTTTTTT	CASAAAGRNTGELFF
NA	TRBV5-1	TRBD1	TRBJ1-1	TGCGCCAGCATCCCGGGACAGGGGGACACTGAAGCTTTCTTT	CASIPGQGDTEAFF
NA	TRBV28	NA	TRBJ2-1	TGTGCCAGCAGTTTTCACGGTCGTGGCAGTCCAAGTGAGCAGTTCTTC	CASSFHGRGSPSEQFF
NA	TRBV18	NA	TRBJ1-5	TGTGCCAGCTCACCAGGGGGGAGAAGCAATCAGCCCCAGCATTTT	CASSPGGRSNQPQHF
NA	TRBV7-2	NA	TRBJ1-1	TGTGCCAGCAGCTTAGGCATCAGGGGCTACACTGAAGCTTTCTTT	CASSLGIRGYTEAFF
NA	TRBV28	TRBD1	TRBJ1-1	TGTGCCAGCAGCTACCGAGGGGGCTGGTTGACTGAAGCTTTCTTT	CASSYRGGWLTEAFF
NA	TRBV6-1	NA	TRBJ1-5	TGTGCCAGCAGTGCGAGTGAGCTTCTTCAGCCCCAGCATTTT	CASSASELLQPQHF
NA	TRBV6-6	NA	TRBJ2-5	TGTGCCAGCAGTCAAAAGTTAGAGACCCAGTACTTC	CASSQKLETQYF
NA	TRBV7-9	TRBD2	TRBJ2-2	TGTGCCAGCAGCTTTCAAGCGGGGGCCGGGGAGCTGTTTTTT	CASSFQAGAGELFF
NA	TRBV19	TRBD1	TRBJ1-2	TGTGCCAGTAGATCCCGGGACAGGGACTATGGCTACACCTTC	CASRSRDRDYGYTF
once	TRBV2	NA	TRBJ2-7	TGTGCCAGTTCTGGGACATTCGAAGAGCAGTACTTC	CASSGTFEEQYF
NA	TRBV5-1	NA	TRBJ1-3	TGCGCCAGCAGCTTGGGAACGTTGAGGGGAAACACCATATATTTT	CASSLGTLRGNTIYF
NA	TRBV2	NA	TRBJ1-6	TGTGCCAGCAGTGGTCAGGATAATTCACCCCTCCACTTT	CASSGQDNSPLHF
NA	TRBV7-9	TRBD1	TRBJ2-2	TGTGCCAGCAGCCAGGTGGGACAGCCCACCGGGGAGCTGTTTTTT	CASSQVGQPTGELFF
NA	TRBV19	NA	TRBJ1-1	TGTGCCAGTAGTATAGGACAGCTGAACACTGAAGCTTTCTTT	CASSIGQLNTEAFF
NA	TRBV6-5	NA	TRBJ1-2	TGTGCCAGCAGTGGAGTGGCTGGCTACACCTTC	CASSGVAGYTF
NA	TRBV5-4	NA	TRBJ1-3	TGTGCCAGCACCCTGGACTCTTCCTCTGGAAACACCATATATTTT	CASTLDSSSGNTIYF